These 23 T cell receptor beta chains originate from one sample sequenced in a study of PD-L1 blockade in urothelial cancer. Clones were read by immunoSEQ multiplex PCR, and TCRdb kept only the in-frame ones, dropping some. The sample carries about 20,000 clones, 88% recorded once. The sequencing here drew on PBMCs, taken around atezolizumab (anti-PD-L1) treatment. The receptors originated from a man aged 50 to 60 with urothelial cancer.

This chain joins TRBV18 and TRBJ2-1, with TRBD2 matching over 7 bases. Looked up from germline, CDR1 is KGHSH and CDR2 is LQKENI. The CDR3 extends over 16 amino acids. The junction had 10 bases not matched to a gene; V was cut back by 2 bases and J by 6 bases. The CDR3 reads CASSPIMRELTNEQFF. Here the CDR3 DNA reads TGTGCCAGCTCACCAATCATGCGGGAGCTTACCAATGAGCAGTTCTTC.

The chain employs TRBV7-9 and TRBJ2-5; D gene unclear. Germline V gene lookup returns CDR1 SEHNR and CDR2 FQNEAQ (reference sequence). This CDR3 comprises 13 residues. Trimming shortened V by 1 base and J by 3 bases, and 6 bases separated the two germline ends. CDR3 residues: CASSLVRKETQYF. As DNA, the CDR3 is TGTGCCAGCAGCTTAGTCAGGAAAGAGACCCAGTACTTC.

This clone occurred a few times. J is TRBJ2-1 and V is TRBV28, with 8 nucleotides matching TRBD2. The germline gives CDR1 MDHEN, CDR2 SYDVKM. The CDR3 runs 18 residues. Trimming took 8 bases from V and 6 from J; bases not matched to a gene: 21. The CDR3 DNA reads as TGTGCCAGCCGGTTCCTCCTCGCAACGGGAGGGCGAGGCAATGAGCAGTTCTTC. Translated: CASRFLLATGGRGNEQFF.

Of note for this clone: The same CDR3 also results from other DNA sequences found in this sample. This chain uses TRBV5-1 with TRBJ1-2; 11 nucleotides align to TRBD1. This CDR3 region has 14 residues. J gave up 7 bases and V 0 bases, and 2 bases lay outside the gene matches. From germline, CDR1 is SGHRS and CDR2 YFSETQ. The CDR3 sequence is CASSLAGTGGGYTF. In nucleotides, the CDR3 is TGCGCCAGCAGCTTGGCGGGGACAGGGGGTGGCTACACCTTC.

The CDR3 loop reads CASSSGQANQPQHF. CDR3 DNA sequence: TGTGCCAGCAGCTCAGGACAGGCCAATCAGCCCCAGCATTTT. The rearrangement uses TRBV11-2 and TRBJ1-5, with TRBD1 identical over 7 bases. The length of the CDR3 is 14 residues. Trimming at V came to 4 bases and at J to 3 bases, leaving 3 bases not matched to a gene. The germline CDR1 and CDR2 sequences are SGHAT and FQNNGV.

The V and J genes are TRBV7-2 and TRBJ1-4; tentative D call: TRBD1 (5 bases). This CDR3 comprises 14 residues. Germline CDR1 is SGHTA and CDR2 is FQGNSA. The V end lost 2 bases, the J end lost 5 bases, and 9 bases lay between the germline ends. The CDR3 loop reads CASSLQGTNEKLFF. The CDR3 bases are TGTGCCAGCAGCTTACAGGGAACAAATGAAAAACTGTTTTTT.

The chain recombines TRBV19 with TRBJ2-7; D perhaps matches TRBD1 (5 bases). From germline, CDR1 is LNHDA and CDR2 SQIVND (reference sequence). There are 15 residues in the CDR3. V dropped 3 bases and J dropped 3 bases, with 15 bases sitting between them. The CDR3 sequence: CASSIGQGLFYEQYF. The CDR3 DNA sequence: TGTGCCAGTAGTATTGGTCAGGGCCTTTTCTACGAGCAGTACTTC.

The chain couples TRBV5-1 to TRBJ2-7, with D maybe TRBD1 (5 bases). CDR3 length: 15 residues. Germline V gene sequence: CDR1 SGHRS, CDR2 YFSETQ. Deletions cut 6 bases from V and 0 bases from J, with 16 bases between. CDR3 DNA: TGCGCCAGCAAGCCCCTGGAAGGGGTCTCCTACGAGCAGTACTTC. Encoded protein: CASKPLEGVSYEQYF.

The V gene is TRBV19, the J gene TRBJ1-2; maybe TRBD1 (6 bases). The CDR3 totals 12 residues. The germline V gene has CDR1 LNHDA and CDR2 SQIVND (reference sequence). Trimming removed 7 bases at V and 5 bases at J, with 11 bases between. The CDR3 loop reads CASTEGTYGYTF. The CDR3 nucleotides read TGTGCCAGTACTGAAGGGACATATGGCTACACCTTC.

The V gene is TRBV25-1, the J gene TRBJ2-3; a weak D match, TRBD2 (6 bases). Per the germline V gene, CDR1 is MGHDK and CDR2 is SYGVNS. V was shortened by 10 bases and J by 4 bases, with 24 bases between the two germline ends. The CDR3 is 16 residues long. The CDR3 here is CATSRGTASAADTQYF. The CDR3 bases are TGTGCCACATCACGGGGCACGGCTAGCGCGGCAGATACGCAGTATTTT.

V and J are TRBV28 and TRBJ2-7; 12 bases align to TRBD1. CDR1 and CDR2 from the germline V gene are MDHEN and SYDVKM. V shed 6 bases and J 6 bases; nucleotides not matched to a gene: 15. The CDR3 covers 17 residues. The CDR3 nucleotides read TGTGCCAGCAGCAGACTACGCGCGGGACAGGGGGCCGTCGAGCAGTACTTC. Its protein is CASSRLRAGQGAVEQYF.

The rearrangement joins TRBV7-3 to TRBJ2-2; 9 nucleotides align to TRBD2. The germline gives CDR1 SGHTA, CDR2 FQGTGA. V was clipped by 3 bases and J by 0 bases; unmatched bases: 8. The CDR3 contains 18 residues. The CDR3 region is CASSLVLAGFANTGELFF. CDR3 sequence (DNA): TGTGCCAGCAGCTTGGTCCTAGCGGGGTTCGCGAACACCGGGGAGCTGTTTTTT.

This clone appeared a few times. The chain uses TRBV6-1 and TRBJ1-1; TRBD1 might be the D (5 bases). The CDR3 covers 15 residues. Trimming took 1 base from V and 5 from J, leaving 14 bases between them. From germline, CDR1 is MNHNS and CDR2 SASEGT. The CDR3 DNA follows: TGTGCCAGCAGTGAAGGAAAAAGGGGCCTGACTGAAGCTTTCTTT. Translation: CASSEGKRGLTEAFF.

The V and J genes are TRBV10-2 and TRBJ1-5, with 8 bases aligning to TRBD1. CDR1 WSHSY and CDR2 SAAADI come from the germline V gene. The CDR3 has 14 amino acids. Germline trimming cut 3 bases from V and 6 bases from J; bases unmatched to any gene: 4. CDR3: CASSDNRGTQPQHF. The CDR3 nucleotides read TGCGCCAGCAGTGATAACAGGGGGACTCAGCCCCAGCATTTT.

This clone was detected a few times. This chain joins TRBV7-3 and TRBJ2-7, with TRBD1 matching over 8 bases. Per germline, CDR1 SGHTA and CDR2 FQGTGA. Trimming cost V 4 bases and J 2 bases; bases outside gene matches: 4. This CDR3 is built from 14 residues. This chain's CDR3 is CASSSAGGAYEQYF. CDR3 nucleotide sequence: TGTGCCAGCAGCTCCGCAGGGGGCGCCTACGAGCAGTACTTC.

The V gene is TRBV11-2, the J gene TRBJ2-3; 9 nucleotides agree with TRBD2. The V segment lost 4 bases and the J segment 1 base; nucleotides outside the gene matches: 6. Per germline, CDR1 SGHAT and CDR2 FQNNGV. The CDR3 runs to 16 residues. The CDR3 loop is CASSSKREARTDTQYF. The CDR3 nucleotides read TGTGCCAGCAGCTCAAAGCGGGAGGCCCGCACAGATACGCAGTATTTT.

Of note for this clone: The same CDR3 is also encoded by other DNA sequences in this sample. The chain is built from TRBV6-1 and TRBJ2-7; the D gene is possibly TRBD1 (5 bases). The CDR3 has 12 residues. Germline CDR1 reads MNHNS; CDR2 reads SASEGT. V gave up 1 base and J gave up 6 bases, with 7 bases separating them. The CDR3 bases are TGTGCCAGCAGTGAAGTAAGGGGCGAGCAGTACTTC. Translated: CASSEVRGEQYF.

The genes are TRBV5-6 and TRBJ2-5; D unresolved. The CDR3 is 13 amino acids. Germline CDR1 reads SGHDT; CDR2 reads YYEEEE. The V end was cut by 0 bases, the J end by 2 bases, with 5 bases between. CDR3 amino acids: CASSLGLQETQYF. DNA of the CDR3: TGTGCCAGCAGCTTGGGACTTCAAGAGACCCAGTACTTC.

The chain employs TRBV7-2 and TRBJ2-7; the match to TRBD1 covers 8 bases. The V and J ends lost 1 base and 5 bases, in that order; junction bases with no gene match: 7. The CDR3 has 15 amino acids. CDR1 SGHTA and CDR2 FQGNSA come from the germline V gene. The CDR3 reads CASSLGSRGLNEQYF. The CDR3 coding sequence is TGTGCCAGCAGCTTAGGAAGCAGGGGGCTCAACGAGCAGTACTTC.

The chain is built from TRBV19 and TRBJ1-1; 7 nucleotides agree with TRBD1. Germline values: CDR1 LNHDA, CDR2 SQIVND (reference sequence). This CDR3 region has 13 residues. Unmatched junction bases numbered 5, after V lost 10 bases and J lost 0 bases. The DNA for the CDR3 is TGTGCCACCTTGGACAGGTTGAACACTGAAGCTTTCTTT. Translation: CATLDRLNTEAFF.

The chain joins TRBV15 to TRBJ1-1, with D possibly being TRBD1 (6 bases). Trimming stripped 2 bases from V and 2 bases from J, with 12 bases between. CDR1 LNHNV and CDR2 YYDKDF come from the germline V gene (reference sequence). The CDR3 has 15 residues. CDR3 protein: CATSRPDRPNTEAFF. The CDR3 coding sequence is TGTGCCACCAGCAGACCCGACAGGCCTAACACTGAAGCTTTCTTT.

This clone qualifies as medium-sized. The chain uses TRBV14 and TRBJ2-7; TRBD1 aligns across 7 bases. Germline V gene data show CDR1 as SGHDN and CDR2 as FVKESK. Trimming took 2 bases from V and 4 from J; bases not matched to a gene: 5. The CDR3 runs to 14 residues. The CDR3 protein is CASSQFAGGYEQYF. CDR3 bases: TGTGCCAGCAGCCAATTCGCAGGGGGTTACGAGCAGTACTTC.

This chain uses TRBV21-1 with TRBJ1-1. TRBV21-1 is described as a pseudogene. The CDR3 runs 16 residues. This CDR3 reads CASSKGAGAYLTEAFF. The DNA for the CDR3 is TGTGCCAGCAGCAAAGGGGCGGGGGCGTATTTAACTGAAGCTTTCTTT.